Following are 15 T cell receptor beta chains from one sample sequenced in a study of PD-1 and CTLA-4 blockade in melanoma (dated by TCRdb to the early 2020s). The method was the immunoSEQ multiplex PCR assay. What TCRdb holds here is the immuneACCESS table cut down to in-frame rearrangements. Part of the clones is not present; checked against another copy, under half of the missing clones reflect an unresolved V gene, and the others are unexplained. The sample has 15,000 to 20,000 clones on record, around 72% of them singletons. The ten top clones hold 16% of the sample. The sample consisted of CD8+ T cells from peripheral blood, taken before anti-PD-1 treatment. The receptor source for this set is a human donor with melanoma.

The gene calls are TRBV3-1 (or the pseudogene TRBV3-2) and TRBJ1-5; D unclear. The V and J ends lost 6 bases and 5 bases respectively, with 23 bases between them. Per the germline V gene, CDR1 is LGHDT and CDR2 is YNNKEL (reference sequence). This CDR3 has 17 residues. The CDR3 DNA follows: TGTGCCAGCAGATGCGAGAGGTCCTCCCTCGGGGATCAGCCCCAGCATTTT. It yields the protein CASRCERSSLGDQPQHF.

This chain joins TRBV29-1 and TRBJ1-4; D not certain. This CDR3 comprises 14 residues. Trimming took off 0 bases at V and 8 bases at J, with 13 bases between the two ends. Germline loops: CDR1 SQVTM, CDR2 ANQGSEA. The DNA of the CDR3 is TGCAGCGTTGAAGATCCGCGAATCGCCGAAAAACTGTTTTTT. Translation: CSVEDPRIAEKLFF.

The genes are TRBV4-1 and TRBJ2-2, with D perhaps TRBD2 (5 bases). The V and J ends lost 6 bases and 0 bases respectively, with 11 bases between them. The CDR3 loop spans 15 amino acids. The V gene's germline CDR1 is MGHRA and CDR2 YSYEKL. CDR3 region: CASREEAANTGELFF. Written as DNA, the CDR3 is TGCGCCAGCAGGGAGGAGGCCGCGAACACCGGGGAGCTGTTTTTT.

The chain joins TRBV5-1 to TRBJ1-5, with D unclear. Trimming removed 4 bases from V and 6 bases from J, with 17 bases in between. The CDR3 has 15 residues. Germline V lookup: CDR1 SGHRS, CDR2 YFSETQ. The CDR3, as DNA: TGCGCCAGCAGCCGGACGGCCGGAGAGGGTCAGCCCCAGCATTTT. It yields the protein CASSRTAGEGQPQHF.

The CDR3 DNA sequence: TGTGCCAGCAGCTTGGAGGTCGGTGATGAGCAGTTCTTC. Its translation is CASSLEVGDEQFF. V usage is TRBV5-6 and J usage is TRBJ2-1; D is uncertain. This CDR3 contains 13 residues. Trimming cost V 0 bases and J 8 bases, with 9 bases left between them. CDR1 and CDR2 from the germline V gene are SGHDT and YYEEEE.

The rearrangement links TRBV19 to TRBJ1-5, with D possibly being TRBD1 (5 bases). Germline loops: CDR1 LNHDA, CDR2 SQIVND (reference sequence). V was clipped by 3 bases and J by 7 bases, with 10 bases between them. The CDR3 is 13 residues long. DNA of the CDR3: TGTGCCAGTAGTATTAATTGGGGCCAGCCCCAGCATTTT. It translates to CASSINWGQPQHF.

V gene TRBV7-9 combines with J gene TRBJ1-2; D is unclear. The CDR3 is 13 residues long. Trimming took 4 bases from V and 8 from J, leaving 14 bases between them. Germline CDR1 reads SEHNR; CDR2 reads FQNEAQ (reference sequence). Written as DNA, the CDR3 is TGTGCCAGCAGCTCCACGGATGCCGCGGGCTACACCTTC. It is translated as CASSSTDAAGYTF. Combining the CDR3 with reference TRBV7-9 and TRBJ1-2 gives the whole variable domain DTGVSQNPRHKITKRGQNVTFRCDPISEHNRLYWYRQTLGQGPEFLTYFQNEAQLEKSRLLSDRFSAERPKGSFSTLEIQRTEQGDSAMYLCASSSTDAAGYTFGSGTRLTVV.

This clone was recorded only once. The chain recombines TRBV6-5 with TRBJ1-1, with D maybe TRBD1 (6 bases). The CDR3 totals 15 residues. From germline, CDR1 is MNHEY and CDR2 SVGAGI. V was shortened by 5 bases and J by 4 bases, with 17 bases between the two germline ends. In nucleotides, the CDR3 is TGTGCCAGCAGTACCCGAGGGGGGCTGAGCACTGAAGCTTTCTTT. It is translated as CASSTRGGLSTEAFF.

This clone occurred once. CDR3 amino acids: CASSLAVAGREETQYF. CDR3 DNA: TGTGCCAGCAGCTTAGCGGTGGCAGGAAGGGAAGAGACCCAGTACTTC. The chain recombines TRBV7-6 with TRBJ2-5, with D hard to call. This CDR3 is 16 amino acids long. Trimming shortened V by 0 bases and J by 3 bases, and 14 bases separated the two germline ends. Germline V lookup: CDR1 SGHVS, CDR2 FNYEAQ.

The CDR3 DNA is TGTGCCAGCAGTCCACCCCGGGTAGAGACAGATACGCAGTATTTT. Translation gives CASSPPRVETDTQYF. The chain carries TRBV6-5 and TRBJ2-3; D remains unclear. Germline V gene sequence: CDR1 MNHEY, CDR2 SVGAGI. The CDR3 covers 15 residues. V was cut by 5 bases and J by 3 bases, with 15 bases left in between.

The CDR3 protein is CASSRTGTHEAFF. DNA of the CDR3: TGTGCCAGCAGTCGGACAGGTACACATGAAGCTTTCTTT. This chain connects TRBV5-4 to TRBJ1-1, with 7 bases identical to TRBD1. The germline V gene encodes CDR1 SGHNT and CDR2 YYREEE (reference sequence). This CDR3 is 13 amino acids long. V shed 5 bases and J 7 bases; nucleotides not matched to a gene: 8.

The V call is TRBV30, the J call TRBJ2-7, with D perhaps assigned TRBD1 or TRBD2 (6 bases each). The CDR3 runs to 15 residues. Germline assignment: CDR1 GTSNPN and CDR2 SVGIG (reference sequence). CDR3 sequence reads: CACQEGGSSSYEQYF. CDR3 sequence (DNA): TGTGCATGTCAGGAGGGGGGCTCGAGCTCCTACGAGCAGTACTTC.

This chain links TRBV12-3 or TRBV12-4 with TRBJ2-5, with D perhaps given as TRBD1 or TRBD2 (5 bases each). The CDR3 length is 11 residues. The ends were cut back, 5 bases at V and 4 bases at J, with 5 bases in the middle. In DNA, the CDR3 is TGTGCCAGCAGTGGGGGAGAGACCCAGTACTTC. Residues: CASSGGETQYF.

The V call is TRBV6-6, the J call TRBJ1-1, with D tentatively TRBD1 (5 bases). This CDR3 is 13 amino acids long. With 4 bases removed from V and 5 bases from J, the gap between germline ends came to 11 bases. Germline V gene lookup returns CDR1 MNHNY and CDR2 SVGAGI (reference sequence). This chain's CDR3 is CASSLGVGTEAFF. The CDR3 DNA sequence: TGTGCCAGCAGTTTAGGGGTTGGGACTGAAGCTTTCTTT.

The rearrangement joins TRBV29-1 to TRBJ1-2; weak D call: TRBD1 (5 bases). V was clipped by 3 bases and J by 3 bases, with 14 bases between them. Germline V lookup: CDR1 SQVTM, CDR2 ANQGSEA. The CDR3 is made up of 14 amino acids. The CDR3, as DNA: TGCAGCGTTGACCCGGGCAGGGAGGACTATGGCTACACCTTC. Amino acids: CSVDPGREDYGYTF.